The entry that follows covers one T cell receptor beta chain sequence. The data belong to a study of blood T cell repertoires in COVID-19. Study-level information: Spain, Italy and the United States supplied samples that represented acute and convalescent COVID-19. The analysed material was cDNA or gDNA that came from T cells, B-cell-depleted T cells, or PBMCs.

Profiled with immunoSEQ multiplex PCR; TCRdb holds only in-frame clones, not every one. The profile shows 300,000 to 400,000 clones, around four fifths of them singletons. Germline V gene sequence: CDR1 SGHNT, CDR2 YYREEE (reference sequence). J was trimmed by 3 bases and V by 3 bases; bases with no gene match: 6. The CDR3 loop spans 16 amino acids. Material for sequencing was peripheral blood. The chain combines TRBV5-4 with TRBJ2-5; 12 bases fit TRBD2. This sequence was found in a young man with active or convalescent COVID-19. The CDR3 here is CASSSLAGGLKETQYF. CDR3 DNA: TGTGCCAGCAGCTCCCTAGCGGGGGGGCTTAAAGAGACCCAGTACTTC.